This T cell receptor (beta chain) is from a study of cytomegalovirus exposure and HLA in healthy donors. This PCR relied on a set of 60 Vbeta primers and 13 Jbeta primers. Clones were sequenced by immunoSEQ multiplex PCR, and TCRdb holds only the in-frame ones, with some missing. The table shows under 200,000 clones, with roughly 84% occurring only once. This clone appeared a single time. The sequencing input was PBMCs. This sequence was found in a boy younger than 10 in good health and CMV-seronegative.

CDR3 sequence: CASSPPDRGLGAYEQYF. CDR3 coding DNA: TGCGCCAGCAGCCCCCCGGACAGAGGCCTAGGGGCCTACGAGCAGTACTTC. This rearrangement joins TRBV4-1 to TRBJ2-7; D perhaps matches TRBD1 (6 bases). Deletions cut 4 bases from V and 2 bases from J, with 21 bases between. The CDR3 is 17 amino acids. Germline V CDR1 and CDR2: MGHRA, YSYEKL.